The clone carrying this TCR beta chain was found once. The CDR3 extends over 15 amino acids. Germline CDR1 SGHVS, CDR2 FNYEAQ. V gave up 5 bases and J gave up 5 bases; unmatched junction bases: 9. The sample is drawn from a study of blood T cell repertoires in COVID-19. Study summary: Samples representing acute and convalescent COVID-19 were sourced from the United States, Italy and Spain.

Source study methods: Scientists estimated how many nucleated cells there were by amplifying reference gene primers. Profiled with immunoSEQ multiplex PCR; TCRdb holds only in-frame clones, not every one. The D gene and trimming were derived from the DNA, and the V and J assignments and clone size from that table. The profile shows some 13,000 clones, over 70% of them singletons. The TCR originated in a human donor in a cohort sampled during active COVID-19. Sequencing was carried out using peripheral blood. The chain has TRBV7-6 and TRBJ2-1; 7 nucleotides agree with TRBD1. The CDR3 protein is CASSPPRQGDNEQFF. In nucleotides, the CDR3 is TGTGCCAGCAGCCCCCCCAGACAGGGTGACAATGAGCAGTTCTTC.